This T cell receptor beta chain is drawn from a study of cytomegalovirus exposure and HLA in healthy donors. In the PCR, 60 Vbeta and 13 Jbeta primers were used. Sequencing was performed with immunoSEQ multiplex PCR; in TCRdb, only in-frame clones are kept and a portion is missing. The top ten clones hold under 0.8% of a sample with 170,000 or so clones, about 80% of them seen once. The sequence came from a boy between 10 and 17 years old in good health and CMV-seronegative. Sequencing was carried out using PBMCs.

CDR3 in amino acids: CASSLRHSGNTIYF. For the CDR3, the DNA is TGTGCCAGCAGTTTGCGACACTCTGGAAACACCATATATTTT. This chain connects TRBV28 to TRBJ1-3, with D uncertain. The germline CDR1 and CDR2 sequences are MDHEN and SYDVKM. With 3 bases removed from V and 0 bases from J, the gap between germline ends came to 6 bases. The CDR3 totals 14 residues.